The 5 T cell receptor beta chains given below trace back to one sample, sequenced in a study of cytomegalovirus exposure and HLA in healthy donors. 13 Jbeta primers and 60 Vbeta primers were used for the PCR. Produced via immunoSEQ multiplex PCR; TCRdb's table is partial and in-frame only. The profile covers 90,000 to 150,000 clones, with 60% to 80% appearing a single time and around 15% taken by the ten largest. Sequenced sample: PBMCs. Source of these receptors: a man in his fifties or sixties in good health and CMV-seropositive.

J is TRBJ2-5 and V is TRBV7-8; D is unresolved. With 1 base removed from V and 1 base from J, the gap between germline ends came to 7 bases. The germline V gene has CDR1 SGHVS and CDR2 FQNEAQ. The CDR3 is made up of 14 amino acids. The DNA for the CDR3 is TGTGCCAGCAGCTTAGTCGCGAGCCAAGAGACCCAGTACTTC. Translation gives CASSLVASQETQYF.

This clone was seen a handful of times. The rearrangement joins TRBV18 to TRBJ2-5; possible D gene TRBD2, 5 bases. The CDR3 contains 12 residues. The V and J ends lost 3 bases and 4 bases respectively, with 6 bases between them. Germline CDR1 KGHSH, CDR2 LQKENI. The DNA of the CDR3 is TGTGCCAGCTCACCCGCGGGAGAGACCCAGTACTTC. Translating gives CASSPAGETQYF.

The CDR3: CASSYTSPAPYNEQFF. DNA of the CDR3: TGTGCCAGCAGCTACACTAGCCCAGCCCCCTACAATGAGCAGTTCTTC. The chain recombines TRBV7-6 with TRBJ2-1; tentative D call: TRBD2 (6 bases). The V gene's germline CDR1 is SGHVS and CDR2 FNYEAQ. Trimming removed 4 bases from V and 2 bases from J, with 15 bases in between. The CDR3 loop spans 16 amino acids.

The genes are TRBV11-2 and TRBJ2-3; D is unresolved. The germline gives CDR1 SGHAT, CDR2 FQNNGV. The ends were cut back, 3 bases at V and 1 base at J, with 5 bases in the middle. The CDR3 sequence is 13 residues long. The CDR3 nucleotides read TGTGCCAGCAGCTTGAGTGGCACAGATACGCAGTATTTT. Amino acid sequence: CASSLSGTDTQYF. Looking up the rest from reference TRBV11-2 and TRBJ2-3 gives the full variable domain: EAGVAQSPRYKIIEKRQSVAFWCNPISGHATLYWYQQILGQGPKLLIQFQNNGVVDDSQLPKDRFSAERLKGVDSTLKIQPAKLEDSAVYLCASSLSGTDTQYFGPGTRLTVL.

This CDR3 reads CASREGLAAAYEQYF. CDR3 DNA sequence: TGTGCCAGCAGGGAGGGACTAGCGGCAGCCTACGAGCAGTACTTC. V is TRBV2 and J is TRBJ2-7; 11 bases are a match to TRBD2. Germline assignment: CDR1 SNHLY and CDR2 FYNNEI. This CDR3 is 15 amino acids long. Germline trimming cut 6 bases from V and 2 bases from J; bases unmatched to any gene: 6.